These T cell receptor beta chains were read from a single sample in a study of blood T cell repertoires in COVID-19. Generated by immunoSEQ multiplex PCR, the TCRdb table keeps only in-frame clones and is missing some. Here the sample spans 96,000 or so clones, about 87% being singletons. Specimen: peripheral blood. The receptors come from a human donor with COVID-19, enrolled during active disease. The donor label of this sample is uncertain. Each CDR3 is given with its conserved first and last residue. Each record gives: J gene, D gene, V gene, clone size, CDR3 DNA, CDR3 protein. D genes are given only for firm matches. Where a row states a size, it is once, few, many or the class of an expanded clone; other rows omit it.

J: TRBJ2-1; D: .; V: TRBV2; size: .; DNA: TGTGCCAGCGGGGGCCGTAGGAGTGACAATGAGCAGTTCTTC; CDR3: CASGGRRSDNEQFF
J: TRBJ1-2; D: TRBD1; V: TRBV6-1; size: .; DNA: TGTGCCAGCAGTGTCCTGCCTGGGACAGGAGATAGCTATGGCTACACCTTC; CDR3: CASSVLPGTGDSYGYTF
J: TRBJ1-3; D: .; V: TRBV9; size: .; DNA: TGTGCCAGCGGGGCCCTCTCTGGAAACACCATATATTTT; CDR3: CASGALSGNTIYF
J: TRBJ2-1; D: .; V: TRBV4-2; size: .; DNA: TGTGCCAGCAGCCAAGAAAATGGCGGTGAGCAGTTCTTC; CDR3: CASSQENGGEQFF
J: TRBJ1-2; D: .; V: TRBV7-8; size: .; DNA: TGTGCCAGCAGCTTAGCCACAGGGTCTGGCTACACCTTC; CDR3: CASSLATGSGYTF
J: TRBJ1-5; D: .; V: TRBV6-5; size: .; DNA: TGTGCCAGCACCCTGGGACATTCGAGCAATCAGCCCCAGCATTTT; CDR3: CASTLGHSSNQPQHF
J: TRBJ1-3; D: .; V: TRBV5-4; size: .; DNA: TGTGCCAGCAGCTTGTATACTGGAAACACCATATATTTT; CDR3: CASSLYTGNTIYF
J: TRBJ1-1; D: .; V: TRBV21-1; size: .; DNA: TGTGCCAGCAGCAAAGCGATTCGGGCAGACCAAGGGGCTTTCGTTACTGAAGCTTTCTTT; CDR3: CASSKAIRADQGAFVTEAFF
J: TRBJ1-1; D: .; V: TRBV12-5; size: .; DNA: TGTGCTAGTGGTACCAGGGAGGACGACACTGAAGCTTTCTTT; CDR3: CASGTREDDTEAFF
J: TRBJ2-7; D: TRBD2; V: TRBV4-2; size: .; DNA: TGTGCCAGCAGCCAAGATTGGACAACTAGCGCCAGTTCAACCTACGAGCAGTACTTC; CDR3: CASSQDWTTSASSTYEQYF
J: TRBJ2-7; D: TRBD2; V: TRBV6-5; size: .; DNA: TGTGCCAGCAGTTCTACGGGAGGGAACTACGAGCAGTACTTC; CDR3: CASSSTGGNYEQYF
J: TRBJ2-5; D: TRBD2; V: TRBV5-4; size: .; DNA: TGTGCCAGCAGCTTGGCAGGGAGGGGCCAAGAGACCCAGTACTTC; CDR3: CASSLAGRGQETQYF
J: TRBJ1-3; D: .; V: TRBV7-8; size: .; DNA: TGTGCCAGCAGCATCGCGATTGGAAACACCATATATTTT; CDR3: CASSIAIGNTIYF
J: TRBJ2-2; D: TRBD2; V: TRBV18; size: .; DNA: TGTGCCAGCTCACGTCAGCGGGAGCGGACCGGGGAGCTGTTTTTT; CDR3: CASSRQRERTGELFF
J: TRBJ2-6; D: .; V: TRBV6-5; size: .; DNA: TGTGCCAGCAGTTACTCGGGGAGTCTGGGGGCCAACGTCCTGACTTTC; CDR3: CASSYSGSLGANVLTF
J: TRBJ2-7; D: .; V: TRBV5-1; size: .; DNA: TGCGCCAGCAGCCCCTGGCGCGGCGAGCAGTACTTC; CDR3: CASSPWRGEQYF
J: TRBJ1-2; D: .; V: TRBV12-3/TRBV12-4; size: once; DNA: TGTGCCAGCAGAGACCAGGGTGATCAGGGCTACACCTTC; CDR3: CASRDQGDQGYTF
J: TRBJ2-3; D: .; V: TRBV27; size: few; DNA: TGTGCCAGCATCGGGTTGGGAGATACGCAGTATTTT; CDR3: CASIGLGDTQYF
J: TRBJ1-5; D: .; V: TRBV28; size: .; DNA: TGTGCCAGCAGTTTAGGGCAGAACAATCAGCCCCAGCATTTT; CDR3: CASSLGQNNQPQHF
J: TRBJ2-1; D: TRBD2; V: TRBV9; size: .; DNA: TGTGCCAGCAGCCCCCACGGGGCGGGGGGGCCGGAGTTCTTC; CDR3: CASSPHGAGGPEFF
J: TRBJ2-7; D: TRBD1; V: TRBV3-1/TRBV3-2; size: .; DNA: TGTGCCAGCAGTGGACAGGGGTTCTACGAGCAGTACTTC; CDR3: CASSGQGFYEQYF
J: TRBJ1-2; D: .; V: TRBV5-5; size: .; DNA: TGTGCCAGCAGCTTGCCAGGGGTTGGCTACACCTTC; CDR3: CASSLPGVGYTF
J: TRBJ2-5; D: TRBD1; V: TRBV28; size: .; DNA: TGTGCCAGCAGTTTATATGGGACAGGAGAGACCCAGTACTTC; CDR3: CASSLYGTGETQYF
J: TRBJ2-2; D: .; V: TRBV7-9; size: .; DNA: TGTGCCAGCAGCTTAGGTTCGGAGACAGGGAACACCGGGGAGCTGTTTTTT; CDR3: CASSLGSETGNTGELFF
J: TRBJ2-1; D: TRBD1; V: TRBV24-1; size: .; DNA: TGTGCCACCAGCGGGACAGGGGGTGACAATGAGCAGTTCTTC; CDR3: CATSGTGGDNEQFF
J: TRBJ1-2; D: TRBD1; V: TRBV11-2; size: .; DNA: TGTGCCAGCACAAGACAGGGGGCGGACTATGGCTACACCTTC; CDR3: CASTRQGADYGYTF
J: TRBJ1-6; D: TRBD1; V: TRBV30; size: .; DNA: TGTGCCTGGAGTGTAGGACAGGGATTAAATTCACCCCTCCACTTT; CDR3: CAWSVGQGLNSPLHF
J: TRBJ2-7; D: TRBD1; V: TRBV28; size: .; DNA: TGTGCCAGCAGGTACACAGGGGCTGGGTATTGGTACTTC; CDR3: CASRYTGAGYWYF
J: TRBJ2-7; D: TRBD1; V: TRBV30; size: .; DNA: TGTGCCTGGAATACAGGGGGCTTCGAGCAGTACTTC; CDR3: CAWNTGGFEQYF
J: TRBJ1-1; D: .; V: TRBV18; size: .; DNA: TGTGCCAGCTCCCCGATGGAGGGTACGGGCACTGAAGCTTTCTTT; CDR3: CASSPMEGTGTEAFF